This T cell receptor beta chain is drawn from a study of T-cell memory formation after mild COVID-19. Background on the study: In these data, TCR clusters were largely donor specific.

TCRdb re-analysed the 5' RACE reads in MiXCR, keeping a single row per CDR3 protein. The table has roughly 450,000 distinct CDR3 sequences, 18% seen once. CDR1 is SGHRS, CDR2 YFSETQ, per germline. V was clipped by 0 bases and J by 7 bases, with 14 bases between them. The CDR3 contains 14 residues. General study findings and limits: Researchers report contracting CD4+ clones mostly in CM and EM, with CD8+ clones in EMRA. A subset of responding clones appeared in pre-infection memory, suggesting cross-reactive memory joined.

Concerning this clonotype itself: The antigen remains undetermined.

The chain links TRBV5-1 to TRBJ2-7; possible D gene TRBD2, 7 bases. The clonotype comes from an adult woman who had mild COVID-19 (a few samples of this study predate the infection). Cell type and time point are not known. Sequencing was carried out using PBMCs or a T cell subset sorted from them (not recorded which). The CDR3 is CASSLDRGAFEQYF. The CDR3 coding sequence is TGCGCCAGCAGCTTGGATCGGGGGGCGTTTGAGCAGTACTTC.